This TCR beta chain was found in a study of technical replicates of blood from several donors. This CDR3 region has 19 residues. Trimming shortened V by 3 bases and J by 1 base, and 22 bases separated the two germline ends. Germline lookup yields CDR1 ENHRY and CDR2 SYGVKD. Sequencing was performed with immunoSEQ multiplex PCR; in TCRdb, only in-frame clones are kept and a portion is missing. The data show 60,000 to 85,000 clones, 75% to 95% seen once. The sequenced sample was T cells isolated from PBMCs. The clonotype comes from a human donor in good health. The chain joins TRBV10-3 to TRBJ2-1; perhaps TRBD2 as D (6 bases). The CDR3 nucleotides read TGTGCCATCAGTGATGAGAGGTTGGAGGGTAAAGGATCCTACAATGAGCAGTTCTTC. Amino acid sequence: CAISDERLEGKGSYNEQFF.